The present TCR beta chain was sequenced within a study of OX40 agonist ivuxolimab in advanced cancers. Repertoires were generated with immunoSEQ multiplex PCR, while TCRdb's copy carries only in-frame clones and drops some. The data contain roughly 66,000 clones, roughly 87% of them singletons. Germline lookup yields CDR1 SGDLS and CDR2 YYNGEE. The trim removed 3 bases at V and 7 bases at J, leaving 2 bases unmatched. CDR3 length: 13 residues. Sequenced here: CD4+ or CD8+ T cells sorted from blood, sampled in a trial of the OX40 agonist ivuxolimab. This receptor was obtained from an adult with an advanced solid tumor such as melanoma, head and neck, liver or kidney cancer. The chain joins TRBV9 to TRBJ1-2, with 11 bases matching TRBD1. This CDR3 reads CASSDGTGGGYTF. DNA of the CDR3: TGTGCCAGCAGCGACGGGACAGGGGGTGGCTACACCTTC.